These 31 T cell receptor beta chains share one sample of origin, sequenced in a study of shared clonotypes between healthy human individuals. The assay was immunoSEQ multiplex PCR, and TCRdb's table has in-frame clones only and misses some. The top ten hold roughly 0.36% of the sample, which has roughly 2,500,000 clones, more than 85% seen once. Sequencing used naive CD4+ T cells from PBMCs. The subset here: CD45RA+ positively selected. The source is a man between 18 and 29 years old in good health. Some clones in this sample may be carry-over from other donors' samples.

The J gene is TRBJ1-5, the V gene TRBV6-5; 8 nucleotides align to TRBD1. V was pared by 6 bases and J by 0 bases, with 4 bases of the junction left unmatched. The germline V gene encodes CDR1 MNHEY and CDR2 SVGAGI. This CDR3 contains 15 residues. CDR3 residues: CASRTGAYSNQPQHF. CDR3 DNA sequence: TGTGCCAGCAGGACAGGGGCATATAGCAATCAGCCCCAGCATTTT.

This clone was counted a few times. The chain joins TRBV6-5 to TRBJ1-1; weak D call: TRBD1 (5 bases). CDR3 length equals 12 residues. Trimming left V 6 bases short and J 5 bases short, with 10 bases between. CDR1 and CDR2 (germline): MNHEY, SVGAGI. The chain's CDR3 is CASRLRGTEAFF. CDR3 sequence (DNA): TGTGCCAGCAGGCTGCGGGGGACTGAAGCTTTCTTT.

The rearrangement joins TRBV7-2 to TRBJ2-5, with 7 bases matching TRBD1. CDR1 and CDR2 (germline): SGHTA, FQGNSA. CDR3 size: 14 residues. V lost 3 bases, J lost 6 bases, and 7 bases stayed unmatched. This chain's CDR3 is CASSFDRVEKTQYF. The DNA for the CDR3 is TGTGCCAGCAGCTTCGACAGGGTAGAAAAGACCCAGTACTTC.

V gene TRBV9 combines with J gene TRBJ2-5, with 9 bases fitting TRBD1. This CDR3 has 16 residues. With 0 bases clipped from V and 5 bases from J, the junction kept 8 bases outside the gene matches. Germline assignment: CDR1 SGDLS and CDR2 YYNGEE. CDR3 nucleotide sequence: TGTGCCAGCAGCGTAGATCCGGGACAGGGTTTGGAGACCCAGTACTTC. This translates into CASSVDPGQGLETQYF.

This chain links TRBV2 with TRBJ2-5, with D perhaps given as TRBD1 or TRBD2 (5 bases each). The CDR3 spans 14 residues. Trimming removed 0 bases from V and 4 bases from J, with 9 bases in between. Germline V gives CDR1 SNHLY, CDR2 FYNNEI. The CDR3 loop is CASSEAGVAETQYF. DNA of the CDR3: TGTGCCAGCAGTGAAGCGGGGGTAGCAGAGACCCAGTACTTC.

The chain has TRBV2 and TRBJ2-5, with 9 positions matching TRBD2. CDR1 is SNHLY, CDR2 FYNNEI, per germline. Trimming removed 5 bases from V and 2 bases from J; junction bases left unmatched: 3. The CDR3 runs 14 residues. CDR3 residues: CASSRTSAQETQYF. The CDR3 coding sequence is TGTGCCAGCAGTAGGACTAGCGCGCAAGAGACCCAGTACTTC.

This clone was counted only a few times. Other DNA sequences in the sample encode the same CDR3. The chain joins TRBV29-1 to TRBJ1-1; the D is unclear. This CDR3 contains 10 residues. From germline, CDR1 is SQVTM and CDR2 ANQGSEA. Trimming cost V 7 bases and J 2 bases, with 5 bases left between them. Written as DNA, the CDR3 is TGCAGCGGGGTTAACACTGAAGCTTTCTTT. Translated, it gives CSGVNTEAFF. Supplemented by reference TRBV29-1 and TRBJ1-1, the full variable domain reads SAVISQKPSRDICQRGTSLTIQCQVDSQVTMMFWYRQQPGQSLTLIATANQGSEATYESGFVIDKFPISRPNLTFSTLTVSNMSPEDSSIYLCSGVNTEAFFGQGTRLTVV.

The rearrangement uses TRBV6-1 and TRBJ1-4; D might be TRBD1 (5 bases). The germline V gene encodes CDR1 MNHNS and CDR2 SASEGT. This CDR3 comprises 14 residues. Trimming took off 4 bases at V and 4 bases at J, with 10 bases between the two ends. CDR3 in amino acids: CASSAGANNEKLFF. CDR3 nucleotide sequence: TGTGCCAGCAGTGCCGGGGCTAATAATGAAAAACTGTTTTTT.

The gene calls are TRBV28 and TRBJ1-2; 7 positions agree with TRBD1. The length of the CDR3 is 17 residues. J was trimmed by 8 bases and V by 2 bases; bases with no gene match: 17. Germline loops: CDR1 MDHEN, CDR2 SYDVKM. CDR3 in DNA: TGTGCCAGCAGTTTAGAGGGGGCCCAAATTTCTCTATGGGGCTACACCTTC. Translation gives CASSLEGAQISLWGYTF.

V usage is TRBV9 and J usage is TRBJ2-7; 11 bases line up with TRBD2. There are 15 residues in the CDR3. V gave up 3 bases and J gave up 2 bases; unmatched junction bases: 4. Germline V gives CDR1 SGDLS, CDR2 YYNGEE. The CDR3, as DNA: TGTGCCAGCAGCGGCGGGACTAGCGGCCCCTACGAGCAGTACTTC. Translation gives CASSGGTSGPYEQYF.

Details on this clone: Other DNA sequences in the same sample also yield this CDR3. The V and J genes are TRBV15 and TRBJ1-2; tentative D call: TRBD1 (5 bases). Trimming cost V 0 bases and J 2 bases, with 7 bases left between them. Germline V gene lookup returns CDR1 LNHNV and CDR2 YYDKDF (reference sequence). The CDR3 is made up of 14 amino acids. DNA of the CDR3: TGTGCCACCAGCAGAGATAGACAGAACTATGGCTACACCTTC. Its protein is CATSRDRQNYGYTF.

The rearrangement uses TRBV6-5 and TRBJ2-3, with a weak D call TRBD1 (6 bases). Germline V gives CDR1 MNHEY, CDR2 SVGAGI. The CDR3 is 15 amino acids. Trimming removed 6 bases at V and 2 bases at J, with 15 bases between. The CDR3, as DNA: TGTGCCAGCAGCCGGGACATCACCTACACAGATACGCAGTATTTT. Translating gives CASSRDITYTDTQYF.

The J gene is TRBJ1-5, the V gene TRBV28; the D is unclear. Trimming took 6 bases from V and 0 from J, leaving 12 bases between them. There are 15 residues in the CDR3. Looked up from germline, CDR1 is MDHEN and CDR2 is SYDVKM. DNA for the CDR3: TGTGCCAGCAGAAGCCAAGTTACTAGCAATCAGCCCCAGCATTTT. It codes for CASRSQVTSNQPQHF. Variable domain in full (rest from reference TRBV28 and TRBJ1-5): DVKVTQSSRYLVKRTGEKVFLECVQDMDHENMFWYRQDPGLGLRLIYFSYDVKMKEKGDIPEGYSVSREKKERFSLILESASTNQTSMYLCASRSQVTSNQPQHFGDGTRLSIL.

This clone was recorded once. The chain is built from TRBV29-1 and TRBJ2-3; 10 nucleotides match TRBD1. The CDR3 has 13 residues. After removal of 7 bases from V and 1 base from J, the junction contained 2 bases not matched to a gene. Germline CDR1 SQVTM, CDR2 ANQGSEA. The CDR3: CSGDRGGTDTQYF. The CDR3 DNA follows: TGCAGCGGGGACAGGGGTGGCACAGATACGCAGTATTTT.

The genes are TRBV11-1 and TRBJ2-1; 9 bases align to TRBD2. This CDR3 region has 16 residues. From germline, CDR1 is SGHAT and CDR2 FQDESV (reference sequence). J was trimmed by 7 bases and V by 5 bases; bases with no gene match: 12. The CDR3 DNA reads as TGTGCCAGCAGCACAGTAATAGCGGGAGCAGGAAATGAGCAGTTCTTC. Residues: CASSTVIAGAGNEQFF.

The rearrangement joins TRBV13 to TRBJ2-2; 9 bases map to TRBD2. Germline V lookup: CDR1 PRHDT, CDR2 FYEKMQ (reference sequence). Trimming at V came to 0 bases and at J to 4 bases, leaving 9 bases not matched to a gene. The CDR3 is 18 residues long. The CDR3 DNA reads as TGTGCCAGCAGCTTAGGATCGCGGCTAGCGGGACTCACCGGGGAGCTGTTTTTT. This sequence encodes CASSLGSRLAGLTGELFF.

The V call is TRBV15, the J call TRBJ2-1; TRBD2 is a possible D gene (6 bases). V lost 3 bases, J lost 2 bases, and 11 bases lay in between. This CDR3 contains 15 residues. CDR1 LNHNV and CDR2 YYDKDF come from the germline V gene (reference sequence). CDR3 sequence reads: CATSRAGSPYNEQFF. The CDR3 DNA is TGTGCCACCAGCAGGGCGGGGTCCCCCTACAATGAGCAGTTCTTC.

The chain links TRBV4-2 to TRBJ2-7; 10 bases line up with TRBD2. The length of the CDR3 is 16 residues. Germline V gene data show CDR1 as LGHNA and CDR2 as YNFKEQ. J gave up 5 bases and V 3 bases, and 10 bases lay outside the gene matches. CDR3: CASSQSGRGVLDEQYF. CDR3 DNA: TGTGCCAGCAGCCAGAGCGGGAGGGGCGTCCTGGACGAGCAGTACTTC.

The CDR3 region has the DNA TGTGCCAGCAGCGAGGGGGCGTTGAACACTGAAGCTTTCTTT. It translates to CASSEGALNTEAFF. The rearrangement joins TRBV2 to TRBJ1-1, with 7 bases identical to TRBD1. The CDR3 totals 14 residues. Germline V gene data show CDR1 as SNHLY and CDR2 as FYNNEI. Trimming cost V 6 bases and J 0 bases; bases outside gene matches: 4.

J is TRBJ1-1 and V is TRBV7-3, with TRBD1 identical over 8 bases. The CDR3 length is 14 residues. CDR1 and CDR2 (germline): SGHTA, FQGTGA. The junction had 5 bases not matched to a gene; V was cut back by 1 base and J by 7 bases. The CDR3 reads CASSLIQGEGEAFF. As DNA, the CDR3 is TGTGCCAGCAGCTTAATACAGGGGGAGGGTGAAGCTTTCTTT.

This sequence joins TRBV19 and TRBJ2-6; 10 bases are shared with TRBD1. Germline CDR1 reads LNHDA; CDR2 reads SQIVND (reference sequence). The length of the CDR3 is 17 residues. J gave up 4 bases and V 3 bases, and 6 bases lay outside the gene matches. CDR3 loop: CASSMGQGIGGANVLTF. The CDR3, as DNA: TGTGCCAGTAGTATGGGACAGGGGATTGGCGGGGCCAACGTCCTGACTTTC.

The CDR3 loop reads CASIPPGGAYGFF. DNA of the CDR3: TGTGCCAGCATCCCTCCCGGGGGGGCATATGGGTTCTTC. The genes are TRBV11-2 and TRBJ2-1; 8 positions match TRBD2. Germline V lookup: CDR1 SGHAT, CDR2 FQNNGV. Trimming took 7 bases from V and 15 from J; bases not matched to a gene: 14. This CDR3 is 13 amino acids long. Full variable domain (missing parts from reference TRBV11-2 and TRBJ2-1): EAGVAQSPRYKIIEKRQSVAFWCNPISGHATLYWYQQILGQGPKLLIQFQNNGVVDDSQLPKDRFSAERLKGVDSTLKIQPAKLEDSAVYLCASIPPGGAYGFFGPGTRLTVL.

This chain joins TRBV25-1 and TRBJ2-1, with a tentative D call TRBD2 (5 bases). V was clipped by 6 bases and J by 7 bases, with 13 bases between them. Germline values: CDR1 MGHDK, CDR2 SYGVNS. The CDR3 loop spans 13 amino acids. CDR3 region: CASSAQTNNEQFF. CDR3 sequence (DNA): TGTGCCAGCAGCGCTCAGACTAATAATGAGCAGTTCTTC.

This clone was seen more than once but under ten times. This chain joins TRBV9 and TRBJ1-1; D unclear. Germline loops: CDR1 SGDLS, CDR2 YYNGEE. This CDR3 is 15 amino acids long. The ends were cut back, 3 bases at V and 4 bases at J, with 16 bases in the middle. CDR3 amino acids: CASSGPHTMITEAFF. CDR3 nucleotides: TGTGCCAGCAGCGGGCCACATACCATGATCACTGAAGCTTTCTTT.

The chain joins TRBV30 to TRBJ2-7, with D possibly TRBD2 on 6 matching bases. Germline V gene lookup returns CDR1 GTSNPN and CDR2 SVGIG (reference sequence). This CDR3 contains 12 residues. V was shortened by 3 bases and J by 5 bases, with 11 bases between the two germline ends. The CDR3 is CAWRRWEDEQYF. DNA for the CDR3: TGTGCCTGGAGGAGATGGGAGGACGAGCAGTACTTC.

The CDR3 here is CASSPQGTSTGELFF. The CDR3 DNA is TGTGCCAGCAGCCCCCAGGGGACATCGACCGGGGAGCTGTTTTTT. This rearrangement joins TRBV7-6 to TRBJ2-2; the D gene is possibly TRBD1 (6 bases). The CDR3 covers 15 residues. Germline lookup yields CDR1 SGHVS and CDR2 FNYEAQ. Trimming left V 5 bases short and J 5 bases short, with 15 bases between.

The chain recombines TRBV7-2 with TRBJ2-1; 14 positions agree with TRBD2. Per the germline V gene, CDR1 is SGHTA and CDR2 is FQGNSA. V was pared by 5 bases and J by 8 bases, with 5 bases of the junction left unmatched. This CDR3 has 15 amino acids. The CDR3 sequence is CASSHGTSGSYEQFF. CDR3 DNA: TGTGCCAGCAGCCATGGGACTAGCGGGAGCTATGAGCAGTTCTTC.

This chain joins TRBV15 and TRBJ1-5; D gene ambiguous. V lost 0 bases, J lost 1 base, and 4 bases lay in between. The CDR3 is made up of 14 amino acids. Germline V gives CDR1 LNHNV, CDR2 YYDKDF (reference sequence). The CDR3 region has the DNA TGTGCCACCAGCAGAGATTGGAGCAATCAGCCCCAGCATTTT. Translation: CATSRDWSNQPQHF. Together with reference TRBV15 and TRBJ1-5, the CDR3 gives the full variable domain: DAMVIQNPRYQVTQFGKPVTLSCSQTLNHNVMYWYQQKSSQAPKLLFHYYDKDFNNEADTPDNFQSRRPNTSFCFLDIRSPGLGDTAMYLCATSRDWSNQPQHFGDGTRLSIL.

About this clone: In the same sample, other DNA sequences code for this CDR3. In DNA form, the CDR3 reads TGTGCCAGCCGTATGAACACTGAAGCTTTCTTT. It specifies CASRMNTEAFF. The V call is TRBV6-5, the J call TRBJ1-1; D remains ambiguous. Germline V lookup: CDR1 MNHEY, CDR2 SVGAGI. V lost 8 bases to trimming and J lost 0 bases, with 4 bases between them. The CDR3 loop spans 11 amino acids.

The V call is TRBV5-1, the J call TRBJ2-1; TRBD2 aligns across 14 bases. The CDR3 sequence is 15 residues long. Unmatched junction bases numbered 4, after V lost 4 bases and J lost 7 bases. Germline CDR1 SGHRS, CDR2 YFSETQ. CDR3 residues: CASSQGTSGGNEQFF. The CDR3 bases are TGCGCCAGCAGCCAAGGGACTAGCGGGGGAAATGAGCAGTTCTTC.

The J gene is TRBJ2-1, the V gene TRBV7-8; TRBD2 matches 11 bases. The germline V gene encodes CDR1 SGHVS and CDR2 FQNEAQ. The CDR3 is 19 residues long. The V segment lost 5 bases and the J segment 4 bases; nucleotides outside the gene matches: 16. The CDR3 region has the DNA TGTGCCAGCAGCCCACGACAGGCAACCGGGACTAGCGGATACAATGAGCAGTTCTTC. Encoded protein: CASSPRQATGTSGYNEQFF.